This T cell receptor beta chain was captured in a study of cytotoxic CD8 clonotypes in ibrutinib-treated CLL. Study context: Sequenced samples delivered averages of some 260,000 productive templates and 75,000 to 95,000 productive rearrangements.

The assay was immunoSEQ multiplex PCR, and TCRdb's table has in-frame clones only and misses some. This table holds under 200,000 clones, 70% to 85% found once. Germline V CDR1 and CDR2: SGHDT, YYEEEE. The trim removed 3 bases at V and 7 bases at J, leaving 5 bases unmatched. The CDR3 contains 15 residues. As to this clone: Its antigen is not identified.

General observations from the study: In sustained-remission versus progressing patients, sampling times differed. Clonality increased at ibrutinib response, then returned toward baseline at progression. Clonality measured at baseline exceeded age-matched healthy donors, tracking circulating CD8+ T-cell counts.

The chain has TRBV5-6 and TRBJ2-1; 12 nucleotides line up with TRBD2. The specimen comprised PBMCs, sampled after 12 months of ibrutinib treatment. This TCR was sampled from a human donor with chronic lymphocytic leukemia. Here the CDR3 DNA reads TGTGCCAGCAGCTCTAGCGGGGGGGTCTTTAATGAGCAGTTCTTC. Its protein product is CASSSSGGVFNEQFF.